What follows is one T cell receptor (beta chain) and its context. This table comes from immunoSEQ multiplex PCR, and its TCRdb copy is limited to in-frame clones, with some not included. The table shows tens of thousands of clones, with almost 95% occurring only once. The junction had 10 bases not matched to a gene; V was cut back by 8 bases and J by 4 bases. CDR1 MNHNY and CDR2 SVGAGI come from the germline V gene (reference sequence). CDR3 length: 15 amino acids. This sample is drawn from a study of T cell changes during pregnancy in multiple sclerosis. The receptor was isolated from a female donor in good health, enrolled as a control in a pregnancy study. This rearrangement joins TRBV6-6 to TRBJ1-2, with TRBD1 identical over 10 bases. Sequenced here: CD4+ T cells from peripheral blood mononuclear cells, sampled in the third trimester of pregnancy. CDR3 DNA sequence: TGTGCCAGCGGACCCCCCGGGACAGGGGTCTATGGCTACACCTTC. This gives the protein CASGPPGTGVYGYTF.